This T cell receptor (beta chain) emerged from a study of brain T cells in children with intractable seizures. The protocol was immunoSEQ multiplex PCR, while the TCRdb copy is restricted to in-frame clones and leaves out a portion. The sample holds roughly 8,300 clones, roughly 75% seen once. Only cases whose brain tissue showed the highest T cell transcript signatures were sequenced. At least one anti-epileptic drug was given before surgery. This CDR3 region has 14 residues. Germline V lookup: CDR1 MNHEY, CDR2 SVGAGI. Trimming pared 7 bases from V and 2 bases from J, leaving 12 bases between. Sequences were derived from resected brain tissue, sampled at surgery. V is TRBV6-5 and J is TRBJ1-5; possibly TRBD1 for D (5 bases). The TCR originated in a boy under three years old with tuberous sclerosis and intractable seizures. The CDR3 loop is CASTPGGGNQPQHF. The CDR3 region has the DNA TGTGCCAGCACACCGGGGGGAGGCAATCAGCCCCAGCATTTT.